These 16 T cell receptor beta chains originate from one sample sequenced in a study of T cell responses to AZD1222 COVID-19 vaccine. Clones were read by immunoSEQ multiplex PCR, and TCRdb kept only the in-frame ones, dropping some. This sample carries 150,000 to 200,000 clones, around nine tenths of them seen once, and the ten largest clones take roughly 5%. Sequenced material: peripheral blood, taken on day 0 of AZD1222 vaccination. The receptors here all came from an adult in good health.

This chain links TRBV7-3 with TRBJ1-2; D remains unclear. Per the germline V gene, CDR1 is SGHTA and CDR2 is FQGTGA. The V gene lost 5 bases and the J gene lost 0 bases, with 16 bases spanning the gap. CDR3 size: 16 residues. The CDR3 coding sequence is TGTGCCAGCAGCCCGACCCGAGAACGAGCTAACTATGGCTACACCTTC. It specifies CASSPTRERANYGYTF.

The chain links TRBV28 to TRBJ1-1, with 8 bases identical to TRBD1. The CDR3 is made up of 12 amino acids. In germline, CDR1 is MDHEN, CDR2 SYDVKM. Trimming at V came to 5 bases and at J to 6 bases, leaving 2 bases not matched to a gene. CDR3 loop: CASSATGAEAFF. The CDR3 DNA is TGTGCCAGCAGTGCGACAGGGGCTGAAGCTTTCTTT.

J is TRBJ1-2 and V is TRBV7-9, with 8 bases fitting TRBD1. J lost 4 bases, V lost 6 bases, and 10 bases had no gene match. The CDR3 extends over 15 amino acids. The germline gives CDR1 SEHNR, CDR2 FQNEAQ (reference sequence). The CDR3 sequence: CASSPDRERVYGYTF. DNA of the CDR3: TGTGCCAGCAGTCCGGACAGGGAGAGGGTCTATGGCTACACCTTC.

The chain links TRBV15 to TRBJ2-3, with D possibly matching TRBD2 (6 bases). CDR1 is LNHNV, CDR2 YYDKDF, per germline (reference sequence). The CDR3 runs 14 residues. Deletions cut 1 base from V and 4 bases from J, with 9 bases between. This CDR3 is CATSRGREPDTQYF. The CDR3 nucleotides are TGTGCCACCAGCAGAGGACGGGAGCCAGATACGCAGTATTTT.

The CDR3, as DNA: TGTGCCAGCAGCACTTTGGGTGTGAACACTGAAGCTTTCTTT. It yields the protein CASSTLGVNTEAFF. The chain uses TRBV28 and TRBJ1-1; D unresolved. This CDR3 is 14 amino acids long. V lost 6 bases and J 0 bases, leaving 11 bases between the germline ends. The germline gives CDR1 MDHEN, CDR2 SYDVKM.

This chain joins TRBV24-1 and TRBJ2-5; 10 bases map to TRBD2. The CDR3 runs to 13 residues. V lost 11 bases and J lost 5; bases outside the gene matches: 7. Germline values: CDR1 KGHDR, CDR2 SFDVKD. The CDR3 loop reads CAIERGGRETQYF. As DNA, the CDR3 is TGTGCCATTGAGCGGGGGGGCCGCGAGACCCAGTACTTC.

The genes are TRBV5-4 and TRBJ2-7; D call uncertain. The CDR3 sequence is 13 residues long. V lost 0 bases to trimming and J lost 2 bases, with 6 bases between them. Germline CDR1 is SGHNT and CDR2 is YYREEE (reference sequence). CDR3 sequence reads: CASSLEPAYEQYF. The CDR3 nucleotides read TGTGCCAGCAGCTTGGAGCCGGCCTACGAGCAGTACTTC. Full variable domain (rest looked up from reference TRBV5-4 and TRBJ2-7): ETGVTQSPTHLIKTRGQQVTLRCSSQSGHNTVSWYQQALGQGPQFIFQYYREEENGRGNFPPRFSGLQFPNYSSELNVNALELDDSALYLCASSLEPAYEQYFGPGTRLTVT.

This chain connects TRBV28 to TRBJ1-6; TRBD1 is a possible D gene (6 bases). The CDR3 spans 15 residues. The germline gives CDR1 MDHEN, CDR2 SYDVKM. Trimming took 3 bases from V and 7 from J, leaving 13 bases between them. The CDR3 sequence is CASSFPSGANSPLHF. The CDR3 DNA reads as TGTGCCAGCAGTTTCCCGTCGGGGGCGAATTCACCCCTCCACTTT.

This chain joins TRBV5-1 and TRBJ2-5; D gene uncertain. Germline CDR1 SGHRS, CDR2 YFSETQ. Trimming left V 1 base short and J 5 bases short, with 21 bases between. The CDR3 is 17 amino acids. In nucleotides, the CDR3 is TGCGCCAGCAGCTTGCGTGCCGGGCGCGCCCTCCGGGAGACCCAGTACTTC. This translates into CASSLRAGRALRETQYF.

The chain couples TRBV18 to TRBJ1-6, with D tentatively TRBD1 (5 bases). The length of the CDR3 is 15 residues. V was shortened by 2 bases and J by 8 bases, with 13 bases between the two germline ends. Germline V gene sequence: CDR1 KGHSH, CDR2 LQKENI. CDR3 sequence: CASSPSEGYDSPLHF. DNA of the CDR3: TGTGCCAGCTCACCATCGGAGGGGTATGATTCACCCCTCCACTTT.

The V and J genes are TRBV3-1 (or the pseudogene TRBV3-2) and TRBJ1-2; the D gene is possibly TRBD1 (6 bases). V lost 4 bases, J lost 6 bases, and 12 bases lay in between. Germline assignment: CDR1 LGHDT and CDR2 YNNKEL (reference sequence). This CDR3 has 13 amino acids. The CDR3 nucleotides are TGTGCCAGCAGCCCCGTGAGGGGGGATGGCTACACCTTC. Translating it yields CASSPVRGDGYTF.

The rearrangement links TRBV7-9 to TRBJ1-1; D may be TRBD1 (5 bases). There are 13 residues in the CDR3. Germline V gene lookup returns CDR1 SEHNR and CDR2 FQNEAQ (reference sequence). V was cut by 3 bases and J by 5 bases, with 10 bases left in between. CDR3 sequence: CASSFGEGTEAFF. DNA of the CDR3: TGTGCCAGCAGCTTCGGGGAGGGGACTGAAGCTTTCTTT.

J is TRBJ1-2 and V is TRBV5-1; a possible D gene is TRBD1 (6 bases). V was shortened by 0 bases and J by 6 bases, with 12 bases between the two germline ends. CDR1 and CDR2 (germline): SGHRS, YFSETQ. This CDR3 contains 14 residues. This CDR3 reads CASSLASGADGYTF. In DNA, the CDR3 is TGCGCCAGCAGCTTGGCTTCGGGGGCTGATGGCTACACCTTC.

This clone appeared once. The rearrangement uses TRBV5-6 and TRBJ2-3; perhaps TRBD2 as D (6 bases). CDR3 length equals 17 residues. Trimming took 4 bases from V and 6 from J, leaving 24 bases between them. In germline, CDR1 is SGHDT, CDR2 YYEEEE. In DNA form, the CDR3 reads TGTGCCAGCAGCGACGCCCGGTTGCGGGGTGGTAGGGATACGCAGTATTTT. Its translation is CASSDARLRGGRDTQYF.

V is TRBV29-1 and J is TRBJ2-1; D unresolved. Between the trimmed V and J ends, which lost 4 bases and 0 bases, there was a span of 7 bases. The CDR3 extends over 13 amino acids. CDR1 SQVTM and CDR2 ANQGSEA come from the germline V gene. CDR3 loop: CSVGHISYNEQFF. CDR3 bases: TGCAGCGTTGGACATATCTCCTACAATGAGCAGTTCTTC.

The chain is built from TRBV7-8 and TRBJ2-1, with 8 bases that match TRBD2. J gave up 5 bases and V 1 base, and 7 bases lay outside the gene matches. The CDR3 loop spans 16 amino acids. The V gene's germline CDR1 is SGHVS and CDR2 FQNEAQ. The CDR3 DNA sequence: TGTGCCAGCAGCTTAGTCCGGGGGGGCCTTAACAATGAGCAGTTCTTC. Encoded protein: CASSLVRGGLNNEQFF.